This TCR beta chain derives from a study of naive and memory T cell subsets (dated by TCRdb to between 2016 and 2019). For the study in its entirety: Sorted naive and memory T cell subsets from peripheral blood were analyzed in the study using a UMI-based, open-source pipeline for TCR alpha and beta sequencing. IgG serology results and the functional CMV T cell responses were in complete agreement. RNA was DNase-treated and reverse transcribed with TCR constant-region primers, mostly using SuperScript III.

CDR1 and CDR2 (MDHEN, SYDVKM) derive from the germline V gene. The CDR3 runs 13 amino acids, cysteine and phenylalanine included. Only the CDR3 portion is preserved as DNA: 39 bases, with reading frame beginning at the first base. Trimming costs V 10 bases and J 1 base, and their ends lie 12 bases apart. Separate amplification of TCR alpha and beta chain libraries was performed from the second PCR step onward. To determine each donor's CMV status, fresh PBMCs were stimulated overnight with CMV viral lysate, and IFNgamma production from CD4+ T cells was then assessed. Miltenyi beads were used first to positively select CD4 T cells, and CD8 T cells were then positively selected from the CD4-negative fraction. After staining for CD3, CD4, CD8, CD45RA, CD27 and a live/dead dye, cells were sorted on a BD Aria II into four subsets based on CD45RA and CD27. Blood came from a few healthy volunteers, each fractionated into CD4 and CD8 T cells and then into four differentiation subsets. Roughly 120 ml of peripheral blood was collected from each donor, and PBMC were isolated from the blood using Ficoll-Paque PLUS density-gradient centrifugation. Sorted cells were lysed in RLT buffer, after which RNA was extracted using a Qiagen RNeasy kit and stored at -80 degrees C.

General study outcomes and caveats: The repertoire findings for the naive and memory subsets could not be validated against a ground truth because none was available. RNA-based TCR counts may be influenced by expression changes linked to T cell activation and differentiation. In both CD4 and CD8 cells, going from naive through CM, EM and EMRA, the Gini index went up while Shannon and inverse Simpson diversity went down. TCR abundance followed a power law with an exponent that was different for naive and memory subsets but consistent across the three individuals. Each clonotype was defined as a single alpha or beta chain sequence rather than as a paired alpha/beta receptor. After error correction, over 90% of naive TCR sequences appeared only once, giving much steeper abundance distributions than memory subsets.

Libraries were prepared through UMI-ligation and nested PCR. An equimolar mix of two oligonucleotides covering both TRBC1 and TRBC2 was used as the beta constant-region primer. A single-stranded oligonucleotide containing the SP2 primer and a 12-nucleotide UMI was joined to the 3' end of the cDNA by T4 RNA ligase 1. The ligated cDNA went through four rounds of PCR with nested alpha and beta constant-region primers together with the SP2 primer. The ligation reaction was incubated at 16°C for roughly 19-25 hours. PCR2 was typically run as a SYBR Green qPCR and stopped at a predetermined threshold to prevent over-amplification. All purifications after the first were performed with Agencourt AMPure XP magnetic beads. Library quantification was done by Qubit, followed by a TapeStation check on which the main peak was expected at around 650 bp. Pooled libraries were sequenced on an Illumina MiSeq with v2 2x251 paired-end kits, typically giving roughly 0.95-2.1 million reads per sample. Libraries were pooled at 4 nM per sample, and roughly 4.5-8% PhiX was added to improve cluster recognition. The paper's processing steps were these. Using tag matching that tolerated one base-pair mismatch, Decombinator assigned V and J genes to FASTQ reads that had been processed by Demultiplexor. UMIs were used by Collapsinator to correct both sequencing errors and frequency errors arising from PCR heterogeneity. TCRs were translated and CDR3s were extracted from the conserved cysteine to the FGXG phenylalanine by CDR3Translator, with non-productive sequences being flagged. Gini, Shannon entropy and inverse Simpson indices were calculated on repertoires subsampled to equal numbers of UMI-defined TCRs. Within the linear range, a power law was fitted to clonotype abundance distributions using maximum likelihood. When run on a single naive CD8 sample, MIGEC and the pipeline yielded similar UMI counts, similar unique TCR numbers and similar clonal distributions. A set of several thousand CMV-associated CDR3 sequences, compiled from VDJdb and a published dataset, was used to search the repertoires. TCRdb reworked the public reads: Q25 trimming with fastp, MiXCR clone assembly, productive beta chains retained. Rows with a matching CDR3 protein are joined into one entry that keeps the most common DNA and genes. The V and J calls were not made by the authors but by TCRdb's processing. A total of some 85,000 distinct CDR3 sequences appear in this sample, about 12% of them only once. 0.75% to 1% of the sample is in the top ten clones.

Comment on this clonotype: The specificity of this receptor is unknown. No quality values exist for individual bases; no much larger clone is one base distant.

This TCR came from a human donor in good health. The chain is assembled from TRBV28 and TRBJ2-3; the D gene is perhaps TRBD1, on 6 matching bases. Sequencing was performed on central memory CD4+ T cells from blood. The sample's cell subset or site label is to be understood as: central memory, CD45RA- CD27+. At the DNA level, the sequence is TGTGCCACCCTAGGGGGAGGCACAGATACGCAGTATTTT. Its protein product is CATLGGGTDTQYF. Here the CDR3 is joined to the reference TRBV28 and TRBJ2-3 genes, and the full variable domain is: DVKVTQSSRYLVKRTGEKVFLECVQDMDHENMFWYRQDPGLGLRLIYFSYDVKMKEKGDIPEGYSVSREKKERFSLILESASTNQTSMYLCATLGGGTDTQYFGPGTRLTVL.